Below, 21 T cell receptor beta chains from the same sample are listed, as sequenced in a study of T cell responses to AZD1222 COVID-19 vaccine. Here immunoSEQ multiplex PCR was the method, and the copy in TCRdb shows in-frame clones only, minus some. The table has 150,000 to 200,000 clones, 88% seen once. The sequenced sample was peripheral blood, obtained on day 0 of AZD1222 vaccination. The receptors were gathered from an adult in good health.

The chain couples TRBV28 to TRBJ2-1; 7 bases align to TRBD1. Losses at the gene ends were 6 bases for V and 0 bases for J; bases not matched to a gene: 11. The germline CDR1 and CDR2 sequences are MDHEN and SYDVKM. The length of the CDR3 is 17 residues. In nucleotides, the CDR3 is TGTGCCAGCAGCCTTGACAGGGAAGGTAGCTCCTACAATGAGCAGTTCTTC. Its protein is CASSLDREGSSYNEQFF.

V and J are TRBV29-1 and TRBJ1-2; maybe TRBD1 (6 bases). The germline CDR1 and CDR2 sequences are SQVTM and ANQGSEA. This CDR3 is 14 amino acids long. V lost 7 bases, J lost 4 bases, and 19 bases lay in between. The CDR3 spells CSAAGVGLGYGYTF. As DNA, the CDR3 is TGCAGCGCCGCAGGGGTTGGGCTTGGCTATGGCTACACCTTC.

Written as DNA, the CDR3 is TGTGCCAGCAGCGTAGGACTAGGCAACACAGATACGCAGTATTTT. Its translation: CASSVGLGNTDTQYF. V is TRBV9 and J is TRBJ2-3; the D gene is possibly TRBD2 (6 bases). Germline assignment: CDR1 SGDLS and CDR2 YYNGEE. The V end lost 0 bases, the J end lost 2 bases, and 10 bases lay between the germline ends. The CDR3 consists of 15 residues.

V gene TRBV7-9 combines with J gene TRBJ2-2; the match to TRBD1 covers 9 bases. V shed 5 bases and J 5 bases; nucleotides not matched to a gene: 6. Germline loops: CDR1 SEHNR, CDR2 FQNEAQ (reference sequence). This CDR3 contains 15 residues. CDR3 region: CASSRETGGTGELFF. CDR3 DNA: TGTGCCAGCAGCCGTGAGACAGGGGGAACCGGGGAGCTGTTTTTT.

V and J are TRBV7-2 and TRBJ1-3, with TRBD1 as a possible D gene (6 bases). V was shortened by 5 bases and J by 4 bases, with 15 bases between the two germline ends. The CDR3 runs 15 residues. Germline assignment: CDR1 SGHTA and CDR2 FQGNSA. The CDR3 DNA sequence: TGTGCCAGCAGCCCTGTCAGGGGAGGGGGAAACACCATATATTTT. Protein: CASSPVRGGGNTIYF.

This sequence joins TRBV7-8 and TRBJ2-7, with D perhaps TRBD2 (6 bases). The CDR3 spans 16 residues. V was pared by 5 bases and J by 2 bases, with 19 bases between. Germline values: CDR1 SGHVS, CDR2 FQNEAQ. The CDR3 loop reads CASSPGPGLLTYEQYF. The DNA of the CDR3 is TGTGCCAGCAGCCCAGGGCCGGGACTCTTAACCTACGAGCAGTACTTC.

This clone was seen once. The genes are TRBV7-9 and TRBJ2-2; the D call may be TRBD1 or TRBD2 (6 bases each). The germline CDR1 and CDR2 sequences are SEHNR and FQNEAQ (reference sequence). V lost 3 bases and J 1 base, leaving 12 bases between the germline ends. The CDR3 is made up of 16 amino acids. The CDR3 DNA sequence: TGTGCCAGCAGCTTTTATGGGGGGCTGAACACCGGGGAGCTGTTTTTT. Its translation is CASSFYGGLNTGELFF.

The J gene is TRBJ2-7, the V gene TRBV12-2; the D call in the table, TRBD1, was not verified against the DNA. TRBV12-2 constitutes a pseudogene. The CDR3 spans 14 residues. CDR3: CASRLVDRRHEQYF. The CDR3 region has the DNA TGTGCAAGTCGCTTAGTGGACAGGCGTCACGAGCAGTACTTC.

The J gene is TRBJ2-7, the V gene TRBV7-2, with a possible D match to TRBD2 (5 bases). V was pared by 0 bases and J by 2 bases, with 8 bases between. This CDR3 has 14 residues. Germline assignment: CDR1 SGHTA and CDR2 FQGNSA. The CDR3 loop is CASSLATRAYEQYF. CDR3 DNA sequence: TGTGCCAGCAGCTTAGCCACTAGGGCCTACGAGCAGTACTTC.

This clone appeared a single time. The rearrangement joins TRBV7-3 to TRBJ2-2, with 7 bases matching TRBD2. The V segment lost 2 bases and the J segment 2 bases; nucleotides outside the gene matches: 8. The CDR3 length is 17 residues. CDR1 and CDR2 (germline): SGHTA, FQGTGA. This chain's CDR3 is CASSLGRLASNTGELFF. The CDR3 region has the DNA TGTGCCAGCAGCTTAGGCCGACTAGCCTCAAACACCGGGGAGCTGTTTTTT.

The gene calls are TRBV5-6 and TRBJ1-2; 11 bases align to TRBD1. Germline assignment: CDR1 SGHDT and CDR2 YYEEEE. V was clipped by 4 bases and J by 2 bases; unmatched bases: 1. This CDR3 is 14 amino acids long. CDR3 residues: CASSGDRGNYGYTF. For the CDR3, the DNA is TGTGCCAGCAGCGGGGACAGGGGGAACTATGGCTACACCTTC. Using reference TRBV5-6 and TRBJ1-2 for the parts outside the CDR3, the full variable domain is DAGVTQSPTHLIKTRGQQVTLRCSPKSGHDTVSWYQQALGQGPQFIFQYYEEEERQRGNFPDRFSGHQFPNYSSELNVNALLLGDSALYLCASSGDRGNYGYTFGSGTRLTVV.

The table lists this clone with a count of one. The genes are TRBV12-5 and TRBJ2-1; 12 bases map to TRBD2. Germline trimming cut 5 bases from V and 4 bases from J; bases unmatched to any gene: 6. CDR3 size: 16 residues. Germline CDR1 LGHNT, CDR2 FRNRAP. CDR3 in amino acids: CASGPGLAGIYNEQFF. The CDR3 DNA sequence: TGTGCTAGTGGTCCCGGACTAGCGGGAATATACAATGAGCAGTTCTTC.

The V call is TRBV4-1, the J call TRBJ1-5; D gene unclear. This CDR3 has 15 amino acids. V gave up 1 base and J gave up 4 bases, with 11 bases separating them. Germline CDR1 and CDR2: MGHRA and YSYEKL. DNA for the CDR3: TGCGCCAGCAGCCAAGGCGAGGGATGGAATCAGCCCCAGCATTTT. Residues: CASSQGEGWNQPQHF.

V and J are TRBV19 and TRBJ1-1, with D perhaps matching TRBD1 (5 bases). CDR1 is LNHDA and CDR2 is SQIVND in the germline V gene (reference sequence). V lost 7 bases and J lost 5, with 26 bases in between. The CDR3 loop spans 17 amino acids. The CDR3 region is CASTWMAGRVKETEAFF. CDR3 coding DNA: TGTGCCAGTACCTGGATGGCAGGGCGAGTCAAGGAGACTGAAGCTTTCTTT. The variable domain in full, with the rest retrieved from reference TRBV19 and TRBJ1-1, is DGGITQSPKYLFRKEGQNVTLSCEQNLNHDAMYWYRQDPGQGLRLIYYSQIVNDFQKGDIAEGYSVSREKKESFPLTVTSAQKNPTAFYLCASTWMAGRVKETEAFFGQGTRLTVV.

This clone was counted once. The chain is built from TRBV5-4 and TRBJ1-6, with no clear D. Looked up from germline, CDR1 is SGHNT and CDR2 is YYREEE (reference sequence). The CDR3 has 12 amino acids. V lost 0 bases to trimming and J lost 8 bases, with 3 bases between them. This CDR3 reads CASSLDDSPLHF. The CDR3 bases are TGTGCCAGCAGCTTGGATGATTCACCCCTCCACTTT. The full variable domain, in which reference TRBV5-4 and TRBJ1-6 provide the parts outside the CDR3, is ETGVTQSPTHLIKTRGQQVTLRCSSQSGHNTVSWYQQALGQGPQFIFQYYREEENGRGNFPPRFSGLQFPNYSSELNVNALELDDSALYLCASSLDDSPLHFGNGTRLTVT.

V usage is TRBV15 and J usage is TRBJ1-5; maybe TRBD1 (5 bases). The CDR3 contains 19 residues. Germline V CDR1 and CDR2: LNHNV, YYDKDF (reference sequence). Trimming stripped 0 bases from V and 0 bases from J, with 18 bases between. The CDR3 region is CATSRETGASLYSNQPQHF. CDR3 nucleotides: TGTGCCACCAGCAGAGAAACAGGCGCCTCCCTATATAGCAATCAGCCCCAGCATTTT.

In the case of this clone: This sample also contains other DNA sequences that code for the same CDR3. This chain links TRBV9 with TRBJ1-6, with 7 bases that match TRBD1. V trimming: 2 bases; J trimming: 10 bases; junction bases outside the gene matches: 6. The germline V gene has CDR1 SGDLS and CDR2 YYNGEE. This CDR3 has 14 amino acids. The CDR3 here is CASSVGQVGSPLHF. The DNA of the CDR3 is TGTGCCAGCAGCGTTGGACAGGTTGGCTCACCCCTCCACTTT. The full variable domain, in which reference TRBV9 and TRBJ1-6 provide the parts outside the CDR3, is DSGVTQTPKHLITATGQRVTLRCSPRSGDLSVYWYQQSLDQGLQFLIQYYNGEERAKGNILERFSAQQFPDLHSELNLSSLELGDSALYFCASSVGQVGSPLHFGNGTRLTVT.

The V gene is TRBV6-1, the J gene TRBJ1-6, with 10 nucleotides matching TRBD1. The J segment lost 14 bases and the V segment lost 3 bases, leaving 10 bases of the junction unmatched. The CDR3 is 15 amino acids. CDR1 is MNHNS, CDR2 SASEGT, per germline. The chain's CDR3 is CASSETGGSQAALHF. The CDR3 coding sequence is TGTGCCAGCAGTGAGACAGGGGGCAGTCAAGCGGCCCTCCACTTT.

The chain is built from TRBV6-2 or TRBV6-3 and TRBJ1-2, with D unresolved. In germline, CDR1 is MNHEY, CDR2 SVGEGT. The CDR3 has 15 residues. The V gene lost 2 bases and the J gene lost 4 bases, with 14 bases spanning the gap. CDR3 amino acids: CASSYGVSETYGYTF. CDR3 in DNA: TGTGCCAGCAGTTACGGTGTCAGCGAAACCTATGGCTACACCTTC.

The chain links TRBV5-4 to TRBJ2-3; a weak D match, TRBD1 (6 bases). The CDR3 is 16 amino acids. The germline gives CDR1 SGHNT, CDR2 YYREEE (reference sequence). The germline V and J ends were trimmed by 1 base and 2 bases, with 14 bases remaining between them. In DNA form, the CDR3 reads TGTGCCAGCAGCTTGACAAACAGGGCTGACACAGATACGCAGTATTTT. This gives the protein CASSLTNRADTDTQYF.

The chain uses TRBV7-2 and TRBJ2-3; TRBD2 matches 8 bases. Per the germline V gene, CDR1 is SGHTA and CDR2 is FQGNSA. CDR3 length equals 15 residues. V dropped 5 bases and J dropped 4; count of bases not matched to a gene: 8. The CDR3 is CASSTGAGGSDTQYF. The CDR3 DNA reads as TGTGCCAGCAGCACAGGTGCGGGGGGATCAGATACGCAGTATTTT.